This T cell receptor (beta chain) derives from a study of shared clonotypes between healthy human individuals. The study, taken as a whole, reports: As a rule, naive subsets had a larger estimated richness than memory subsets.

CD8 cells classed as naive were CD45RO-negative and positively selected for CCR7, excluding terminally differentiated effector memory CD45RA+ cells. Investigators spread the genomic DNA of each subset evenly over several immunoSEQ plates. Here immunoSEQ multiplex PCR was the method, and the copy in TCRdb shows in-frame clones only, minus some. Among about 2 million clones listed, approximately 94% were seen once. The V end lost 7 bases, the J end lost 8 bases, and 14 bases lay between the germline ends. Germline V gives CDR1 SQVTM, CDR2 ANQGSEA. The CDR3 contains 11 residues. This clone appeared a single time. The antigen is not known.

The sequenced sample was naive CD8+ T cells sorted from blood. The source is a man aged 18-30 years in good health. The chain is built from TRBV29-1 and TRBJ1-2, with D perhaps TRBD1 (6 bases). CDR3 coding DNA: TGCAGCGGCTACAGGGACGACGGCTACACCTTC. It codes for CSGYRDDGYTF.